The next 9 T cell receptor beta chains were all read from a single sample in a study of chemoradiotherapy in HPV16-positive cancers. Here immunoSEQ multiplex PCR was the method, and the copy in TCRdb shows in-frame clones only, minus some. Of about 5,400 clones in the sample, about 88% were seen once. The source material was blood, sampled from a patient who underwent chemoradiotherapy. Every receptor here comes from a human donor with HPV-associated anogenital cancer.

The genes are TRBV14 and TRBJ2-7; the D gene could be TRBD1 or TRBD2 (5 bases each). CDR3 length: 13 amino acids. V lost 4 bases, J lost 6 bases, and 13 bases lay in between. The germline V gene encodes CDR1 SGHDN and CDR2 FVKESK. CDR3 protein: CASSLIPGSEQYF. CDR3 in DNA: TGTGCCAGCAGCCTGATACCAGGGAGCGAGCAGTACTTC.

The V gene is TRBV9, the J gene TRBJ2-5; D is uncertain. V gave up 0 bases and J gave up 5 bases, with 11 bases separating them. Germline loops: CDR1 SGDLS, CDR2 YYNGEE. This CDR3 spans 14 amino acids. The chain's CDR3 is CASSVDQERETQYF. The CDR3 DNA follows: TGTGCCAGCAGCGTAGATCAGGAACGCGAGACCCAGTACTTC.

The chain employs TRBV11-2 and TRBJ2-7; 11 nucleotides agree with TRBD2. The CDR3 extends over 15 amino acids. Germline-derived CDR1 and CDR2 are SGHAT and FQNNGV. Losses at the gene ends were 5 bases for V and 2 bases for J; bases not matched to a gene: 5. Written as DNA, the CDR3 is TGTGCCAGCAGCCTCGGGACTAGCGGAACCTACGAGCAGTACTTC. It is translated as CASSLGTSGTYEQYF.

The chain combines TRBV18 with TRBJ1-2, with 7 nucleotides matching TRBD1. V was clipped by 6 bases and J by 3 bases; unmatched bases: 4. Germline V gene sequence: CDR1 KGHSH, CDR2 LQKENI. The CDR3 sequence is 13 residues long. The chain's CDR3 is CASSEDRDYGYTF. The CDR3 nucleotides are TGTGCCAGCTCCGAAGACAGGGACTATGGCTACACCTTC.

V usage is TRBV28 and J usage is TRBJ1-4; D not resolved. Deletions cut 5 bases from V and 7 bases from J, with 14 bases between. There are 14 residues in the CDR3. Germline values: CDR1 MDHEN, CDR2 SYDVKM. The CDR3 here is CASSPPARGEKLFF. In nucleotides, the CDR3 is TGTGCCAGCAGTCCCCCGGCTCGCGGTGAAAAACTGTTTTTT.

The rearrangement joins TRBV27 to TRBJ1-2; 11 bases fit TRBD1. Germline assignment: CDR1 MNHEY and CDR2 SMNVEV (reference sequence). Losses at the gene ends were 4 bases for V and 7 bases for J; bases not matched to a gene: 17. The CDR3 is 18 residues long. The CDR3 DNA follows: TGTGCCAGCAGTTCCCTATTGGGGGGGACAGGGACAGGGGGTGGCTACACCTTC. It encodes CASSSLLGGTGTGGGYTF.

The chain is built from TRBV23-1 and TRBJ2-7; perhaps TRBD2 as D (5 bases). TRBV23-1 has ORF status, its function being uncertain. The CDR3 runs 15 residues. Trimming took 4 bases from V and 7 from J, leaving 20 bases between them. CDR3 amino acids: CASSPPEGRWREQYF. The CDR3 DNA follows: TGCGCCAGCAGTCCTCCAGAAGGCCGATGGAGGGAGCAGTACTTC.

The chain has TRBV19 and TRBJ1-4; tentatively, D is TRBD1 (6 bases). Germline assignment: CDR1 LNHDA and CDR2 SQIVND (reference sequence). Trimming removed 9 bases at V and 7 bases at J, with 9 bases between. This CDR3 comprises 11 residues. CDR3 protein: CASRGGEKLFF. The DNA for the CDR3 is TGTGCCAGCAGGGGTGGTGAAAAACTGTTTTTT.

This chain uses TRBV7-6 with TRBJ2-7, with D perhaps matching TRBD1 (6 bases). The V end was cut by 8 bases, the J end by 0 bases, with 23 bases between. From germline, CDR1 is SGHVS and CDR2 FNYEAQ. The CDR3 has 17 amino acids. The CDR3 sequence is CASGEKGTGHRSYEQYF. The CDR3 DNA sequence: TGTGCCAGCGGCGAAAAAGGAACGGGACATCGCTCCTACGAGCAGTACTTC.